This TCR beta chain emerged from a study of T cell responses to AZD1222 COVID-19 vaccine (dated by TCRdb to the early 2020s). Regarding the research as a whole: TCR sequencing was performed for some 250 trial participants, of whom some 200 were given two doses of AZD1222 and some 25 were given two doses of MenACWY control vaccine. Trial participants were enrolled by age into subgroups of 18-55, 56-69 and 70-plus years, and about 150, 27 and 61 TCR-sequenced participants, respectively, were included in these subgroups.

In the case of this clone: Its antigen remains undetermined. No much larger clonotype is one base removed from it; base qualities were not supplied.

Trimmed from V: 4 bases; trimmed from J: 4 bases; junction bases lacking a gene match: 7. Measured from the cysteine to the phenylalanine, the CDR3 is 16 residues long. Only the CDR3 portion is preserved as DNA: 48 bases, with reading frame beginning at the first base. The CDR1 and CDR2 encoded by the germline V gene (reference sequence) are SEHNR and FQNEAQ. The CDR3 regions of human TCRbeta chains were analyzed by immunosequencing. The original methods were these. Repertoire TCRs were checked for matches against a reference library of SARS-CoV-2-specific TCRs that had been generated using the MIRA antigen-specificity platform. Breadth was defined as the fraction of unique TCRs that were SARS-CoV-2-associated, and depth was defined as the fraction of total T cells that were SARS-CoV-2-associated. Using the MIRA data, each spike-specific TCR was assigned both to the spike region to which the TCR was reactive and to a CD4 or CD8 class. Log10-transformed breadth and depth values were compared by one-way ANOVA with Sidak's multiple comparisons tests. TCRdb retrieved this table from immuneACCESS and kept in-frame rearrangements only. Not all clones are present; in checked studies, unresolved V genes account for under half, and no reason is known for the remainder. The DNA gave D and trimming, while V, J and clone size come from that table. This sample lists more than 80,000 clones; around 90% were detected once. Of the sample, about 3.4% is held by the ten largest clones.

In the paper's terms, the time point label means: about 28 days (+/-7) after the second vaccine dose. AZD1222 recipients whose second dose came at about 4 weeks and those whose second dose came at about 12 weeks were combined into one group, since spike-specific TCR depth and breadth did not differ between the two schedules. Vaccinee samples came from UK trials COV001 and COV002, including a single-blind randomized controlled phase 2/3 trial of AZD1222 (ChAdOx1 nCoV-19) in healthy adults. Trial participant PBMC samples were collected at day 0 and day 28 after the second dose for TCRbeta chain sequencing. General conclusions and limits of the study: Because no samples from the day 14 peak response were available, repertoires could be characterized only after the peak T cell response. The 56-69-year group was small, and its depth increase did not reach significance, likely because of low power. Conclusions about previously exposed vaccinees are limited because only a handful of AZD1222 recipients were SARS-CoV-2 seropositive at baseline. The vaccine-associated CD4 TCRs covered the entire spike protein, and the dominant responses fell in regions 160-218 and 743-854. Reportedly, close to half of the unique spike-specific TCRs recognized epitopes lying outside the regions that are mutated in the B.1.351 and B.1.1.7 variants. After two AZD1222 doses, spike-specific TCR breadth and depth were significantly higher than at day 0 and than in MenACWY recipients. Participants were mostly white British, with more females than males. The authors suggested clonal diversity may have been underestimated.

The clonotype originates from an adult who received the AZD1222 COVID-19 vaccine. The sequencing here drew on peripheral blood, taken 28 days after the second AZD1222 dose. The chain is encoded by TRBV7-9 joined to TRBJ2-2; 9 middle bases align to TRBD1. The CDR3 protein is CASSSTGGAFTGELFF. In nucleotides, the sequence is TGTGCCAGCAGCTCAACAGGGGGCGCGTTCACCGGGGAGCTGTTTTTT.